This TCR beta chain was retrieved from a study of early T cells in non-severe SARS-CoV-2 infection. Attached unique molecular identifiers marked individual cDNA molecules. Via MiXCR, TCRdb re-called the 5' RACE reads, giving one row per CDR3 protein. The sample yields about 26,000 distinct CDR3 sequences, 4% to 6% seen once. Study-level findings and limits: Private and CD4 specificities were missed by VDJdb matching, skewed to anti-spike CD8.

This clonotype was detected a few times. The antigen is undetermined. The sequencing input was whole blood. This receptor was taken from an adult who was a healthcare worker with PCR-confirmed SARS-CoV-2 infection or an uninfected control (not recorded which).

The CDR3 here is CASSSWDRVIQYF. The DNA for the CDR3 is TGTGCCAGCAGTTCGTGGGACAGGGTCATTCAGTACTTC. This chain uses TRBV12-3 or TRBV12-4 with TRBJ2-4; 9 bases align to TRBD1. Trimming at V came to 4 bases and at J to 9 bases, leaving 4 bases not matched to a gene. CDR3 size: 13 residues.